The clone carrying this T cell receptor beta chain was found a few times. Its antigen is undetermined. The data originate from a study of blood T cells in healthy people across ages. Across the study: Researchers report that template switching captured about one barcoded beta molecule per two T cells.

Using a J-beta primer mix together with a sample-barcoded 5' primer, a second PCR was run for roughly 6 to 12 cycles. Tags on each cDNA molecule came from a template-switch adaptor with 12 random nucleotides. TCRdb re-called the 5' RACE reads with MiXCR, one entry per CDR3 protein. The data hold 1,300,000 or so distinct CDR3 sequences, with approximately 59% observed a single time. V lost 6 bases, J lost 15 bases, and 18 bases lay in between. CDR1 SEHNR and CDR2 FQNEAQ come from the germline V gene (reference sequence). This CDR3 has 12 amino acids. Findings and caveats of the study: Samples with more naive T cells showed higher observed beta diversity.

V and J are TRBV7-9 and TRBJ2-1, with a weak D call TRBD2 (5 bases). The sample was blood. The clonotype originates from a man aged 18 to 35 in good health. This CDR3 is CASRNGLAGGFF. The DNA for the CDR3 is TGTGCCAGCAGAAATGGCCTGGCAGGAGGGTTCTTC.